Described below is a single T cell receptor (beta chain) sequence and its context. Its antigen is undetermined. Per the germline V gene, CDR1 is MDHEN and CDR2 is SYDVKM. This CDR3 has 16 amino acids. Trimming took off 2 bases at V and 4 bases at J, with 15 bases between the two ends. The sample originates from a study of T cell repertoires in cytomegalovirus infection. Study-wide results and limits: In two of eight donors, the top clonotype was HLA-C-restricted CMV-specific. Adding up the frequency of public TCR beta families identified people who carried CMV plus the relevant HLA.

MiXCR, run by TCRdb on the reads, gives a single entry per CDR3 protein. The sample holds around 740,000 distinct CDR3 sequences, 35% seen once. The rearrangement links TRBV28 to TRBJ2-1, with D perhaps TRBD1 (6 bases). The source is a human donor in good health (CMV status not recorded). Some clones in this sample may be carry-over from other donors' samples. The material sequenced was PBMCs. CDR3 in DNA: TGTGCCAGCAGTTTAATTGCAGGGGTCAGTTACAATGAGCAGTTCTTC. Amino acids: CASSLIAGVSYNEQFF.